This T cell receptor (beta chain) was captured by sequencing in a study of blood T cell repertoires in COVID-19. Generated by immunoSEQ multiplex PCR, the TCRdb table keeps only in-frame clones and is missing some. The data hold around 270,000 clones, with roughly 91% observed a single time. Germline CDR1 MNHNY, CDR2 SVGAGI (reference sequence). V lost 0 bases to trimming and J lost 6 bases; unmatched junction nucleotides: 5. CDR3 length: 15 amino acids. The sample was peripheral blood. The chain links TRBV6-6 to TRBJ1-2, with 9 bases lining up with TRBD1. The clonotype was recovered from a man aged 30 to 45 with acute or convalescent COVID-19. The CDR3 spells CASSYSNRGLDGYTF. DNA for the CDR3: TGTGCCAGCAGTTACTCGAACAGGGGGCTGGATGGCTACACCTTC.